The sequence of this T cell receptor beta chain was determined in a study of blood T cell repertoires in COVID-19. Study as a whole: Collection of acute and convalescent COVID-19 samples took place in the United States, Italy and Spain. Sources were T cells, B-cell-depleted T cells, or PBMCs; the material itself was cDNA or gDNA.

Recruited during active infection, patients (from Seattle) were subsequently followed longitudinally. TCRdb's copy holds only in-frame clones and misses some; the assay was immunoSEQ multiplex PCR. This sample has about 330,000 clones, with about 87% found just once. This clone is a singleton in its sample. This TCR derives from a man in his thirties or forties with COVID-19, enrolled during active disease. The sample comprised peripheral blood.

The CDR3 region is CASSFLGQGAEQYF. Here the CDR3 DNA reads TGTGCCAGCAGCTTCTTGGGACAGGGTGCCGAGCAGTACTTC. The chain is built from TRBV7-2 and TRBJ2-7; TRBD1 agrees at 9 bases. V dropped 3 bases and J dropped 6; count of bases not matched to a gene: 6. The CDR3 length is 14 residues. Germline CDR1 and CDR2: SGHTA and FQGNSA.